The 15 T cell receptor beta chains listed next were all sequenced from one sample in a study of blood T cell repertoires in COVID-19. Libraries were prepared by immunoSEQ multiplex PCR; TCRdb keeps only in-frame clonotypes and omits some of them. The data show roughly 300,000 clones, with roughly 86% seen just once and roughly 5.2% held by the top ten. The specimen was PBMCs or T cells enriched from blood (not recorded which). Source of these receptors: a woman in her twenties or thirties who had recovered from COVID-19.

In DNA form, the CDR3 reads TGTGCCAGCAGCCGGGAGGGGGCGCATGGCTACACCTTC. Translating it yields CASSREGAHGYTF. The V and J genes are TRBV25-1 and TRBJ1-2, with TRBD1 matching over 7 bases. J lost 6 bases, V lost 6 bases, and 7 bases had no gene match. Germline V lookup: CDR1 MGHDK, CDR2 SYGVNS. This CDR3 contains 13 residues.

The chain recombines TRBV6-2 or TRBV6-3 with TRBJ2-2, with TRBD2 as a possible D gene (6 bases). The CDR3 consists of 16 residues. The V end lost 5 bases, the J end lost 5 bases, and 18 bases lay between the germline ends. Germline CDR1 is MNHEY and CDR2 is SVGEGT. The CDR3 bases are TGTGCCAGCAGTCTCGGTTGGCGGGGATTTACCGGGGAGCTGTTTTTT. Its translation: CASSLGWRGFTGELFF.

This chain uses TRBV4-3 with TRBJ1-1, with 7 bases lining up with TRBD1. V gave up 0 bases and J gave up 8 bases; unmatched junction bases: 9. The V gene's germline CDR1 is LGHNA and CDR2 YSLEER. This CDR3 is 15 amino acids long. In DNA, the CDR3 is TGCGCCAGCAGCCAAGAAGTAAGACAGGGCCGAGAAGCTTTCTTT. Its protein is CASSQEVRQGREAFF.

The chain has TRBV5-1 and TRBJ2-1; 8 bases are a match to TRBD2. V dropped 0 bases and J dropped 6; count of bases not matched to a gene: 2. Germline-derived CDR1 and CDR2 are SGHRS and YFSETQ. CDR3 length: 14 residues. The CDR3 spells CASSLGAGVNEQFF. Here the CDR3 DNA reads TGCGCCAGCAGCTTGGGAGCGGGGGTCAATGAGCAGTTCTTC.

The chain uses TRBV23-1 and TRBJ2-7, with a tentative D call TRBD1 (6 bases). TRBV23-1 is noted as an ORF with a role that remains uncertain. The CDR3 contains 15 residues. Trimming cost V 4 bases and J 6 bases, with 19 bases left between them. CDR3 bases: TGCGCCAGCAGTCGAGCCGGGACACGAGGACGCGAGCAGTACTTC. Translating gives CASSRAGTRGREQYF.

The J gene is TRBJ2-1, the V gene TRBV19; D uncertain. V lost 4 bases and J 5 bases, leaving 12 bases between the germline ends. CDR1 and CDR2 from the germline V gene are LNHDA and SQIVND (reference sequence). There are 14 residues in the CDR3. Here the CDR3 reads CASSTYSLDNEQFF. In DNA form, the CDR3 reads TGTGCCAGTAGTACCTATAGCCTCGACAATGAGCAGTTCTTC. The full variable domain, rest sourced from reference TRBV19 and TRBJ2-1, is DGGITQSPKYLFRKEGQNVTLSCEQNLNHDAMYWYRQDPGQGLRLIYYSQIVNDFQKGDIAEGYSVSREKKESFPLTVTSAQKNPTAFYLCASSTYSLDNEQFFGPGTRLTVL.

The chain is built from TRBV19 and TRBJ1-1; perhaps TRBD1 as D (5 bases). Per germline, CDR1 LNHDA and CDR2 SQIVND (reference sequence). CDR3 length: 13 residues. The V gene lost 2 bases and the J gene lost 4 bases, with 8 bases spanning the gap. The DNA of the CDR3 is TGTGCCAGTAGTATACAGGGTTTCACTGAAGCTTTCTTT. Its protein product is CASSIQGFTEAFF. Using reference TRBV19 and TRBJ1-1 for the parts outside the CDR3, the full variable domain is DGGITQSPKYLFRKEGQNVTLSCEQNLNHDAMYWYRQDPGQGLRLIYYSQIVNDFQKGDIAEGYSVSREKKESFPLTVTSAQKNPTAFYLCASSIQGFTEAFFGQGTRLTVV.

V usage is TRBV5-4 and J usage is TRBJ2-2, with 7 bases fitting TRBD2. Germline CDR1 reads SGHNT; CDR2 reads YYREEE (reference sequence). V lost 3 bases and J lost 4; bases outside the gene matches: 6. The CDR3 is made up of 15 amino acids. CDR3 nucleotide sequence: TGTGCCAGCAGCTATCGGGGGGATTTCACCGGGGAGCTGTTTTTT. Protein: CASSYRGDFTGELFF.

This clone was recorded only once. The CDR3 nucleotides are TGTGCCAGCAGCCGAAACAGCGGAGTCTATGGCTACACCTTC. Its translation is CASSRNSGVYGYTF. The chain links TRBV3-1 (or the pseudogene TRBV3-2) to TRBJ1-2; D gene unclear. The germline gives CDR1 LGHDT, CDR2 YNNKEL (reference sequence). V gave up 4 bases and J gave up 4 bases, with 13 bases separating them. The CDR3 extends over 14 amino acids.

The V gene is TRBV6-5, the J gene TRBJ2-2; tentative D call: TRBD1 (5 bases). CDR3 size: 12 residues. Germline V gene data show CDR1 as MNHEY and CDR2 as SVGAGI. Trimming left V 7 bases short and J 7 bases short, with 10 bases between. The CDR3 bases are TGTGCCAGCAACAGGCAGAACGGGGAGCTGTTTTTT. It encodes CASNRQNGELFF.

This clone was seen once. The V and J genes are TRBV18 and TRBJ2-7; D perhaps matches TRBD1 (5 bases). The germline V and J ends were trimmed by 1 base and 4 bases, with 14 bases remaining between them. The CDR3 sequence is 15 residues long. Germline values: CDR1 KGHSH, CDR2 LQKENI. CDR3 amino acids: CASSPLDRPLYEQYF. In DNA form, the CDR3 reads TGTGCCAGCTCACCACTAGACAGACCACTTTACGAGCAGTACTTC.

This rearrangement joins TRBV2 to TRBJ2-5; 7 positions agree with TRBD2. This CDR3 comprises 15 residues. With V trimmed by 1 base and J by 5 bases, 7 bases remained unmatched. Germline V CDR1 and CDR2: SNHLY, FYNNEI. Here the CDR3 reads CASSEESRTRETQYF. The CDR3 DNA reads TGTGCCAGCAGTGAAGAATCCCGGACTAGGGAGACCCAGTACTTC.

This chain links TRBV27 with TRBJ2-1; 11 nucleotides agree with TRBD2. J lost 6 bases, V lost 5 bases, and 9 bases had no gene match. Germline V gives CDR1 MNHEY, CDR2 SMNVEV (reference sequence). The CDR3 contains 16 residues. The CDR3 nucleotides are TGTGCCAGCAGTCGTTTAGCGGGGGGGTGGCTCAATGAGCAGTTCTTC. This sequence encodes CASSRLAGGWLNEQFF.

V gene TRBV6-5 combines with J gene TRBJ2-7, with TRBD2 identical over 7 bases. V lost 10 bases and J lost 0; bases outside the gene matches: 9. Germline CDR1 and CDR2: MNHEY and SVGAGI. CDR3 length equals 14 residues. The CDR3 protein is CATAPGGYSYEQYF. The CDR3 nucleotides are TGTGCCACCGCGCCGGGAGGTTACTCCTACGAGCAGTACTTC.

The chain couples TRBV5-6 to TRBJ1-4; 10 positions match TRBD1. Germline V gene data show CDR1 as SGHDT and CDR2 as YYEEEE. The CDR3 loop spans 15 amino acids. J lost 7 bases, V lost 4 bases, and 7 bases had no gene match. Written as DNA, the CDR3 is TGTGCCAGCAGCCCCGCGGGACAGGGGTTTGAAAAACTGTTTTTT. This translates into CASSPAGQGFEKLFF.